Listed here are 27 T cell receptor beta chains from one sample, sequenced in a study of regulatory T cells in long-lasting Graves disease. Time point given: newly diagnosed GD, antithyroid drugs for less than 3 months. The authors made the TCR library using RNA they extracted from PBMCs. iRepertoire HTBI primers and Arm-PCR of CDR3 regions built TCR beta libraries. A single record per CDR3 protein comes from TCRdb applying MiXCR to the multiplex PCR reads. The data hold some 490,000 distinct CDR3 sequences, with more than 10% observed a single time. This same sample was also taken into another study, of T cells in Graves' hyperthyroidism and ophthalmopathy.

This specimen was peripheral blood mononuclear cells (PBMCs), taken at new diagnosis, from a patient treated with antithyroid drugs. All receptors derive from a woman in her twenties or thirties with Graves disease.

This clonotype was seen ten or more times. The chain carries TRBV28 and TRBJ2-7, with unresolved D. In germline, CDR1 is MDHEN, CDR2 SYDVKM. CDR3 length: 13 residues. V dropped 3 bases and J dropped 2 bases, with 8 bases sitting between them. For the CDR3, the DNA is TGTGCCAGCAGTTTTCCCCCTACCTACGAGCAGTACTTC. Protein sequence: CASSFPPTYEQYF.

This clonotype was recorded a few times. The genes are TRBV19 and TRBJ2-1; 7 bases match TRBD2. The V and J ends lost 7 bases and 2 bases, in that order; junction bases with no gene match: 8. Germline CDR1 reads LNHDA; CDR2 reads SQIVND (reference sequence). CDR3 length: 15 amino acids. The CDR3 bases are TGTGCCAGTACGTCGTGGGAGGGCCCCTACAATGAGCAGTTCTTC. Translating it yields CASTSWEGPYNEQFF.

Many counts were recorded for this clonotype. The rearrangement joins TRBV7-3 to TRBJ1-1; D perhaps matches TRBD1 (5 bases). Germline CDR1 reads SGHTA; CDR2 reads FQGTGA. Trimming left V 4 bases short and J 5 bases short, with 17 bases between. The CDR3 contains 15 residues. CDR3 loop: CASSSITGLKTEAFF. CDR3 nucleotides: TGTGCCAGCAGCTCAATTACAGGATTAAAGACTGAAGCTTTCTTT.

Written as DNA, the CDR3 is TGTGCCAGCAGCCAAGCTAGCGCAAATACGCAGTATTTT. Its translation is CASSQASANTQYF. The chain is built from TRBV3-1 and TRBJ2-3; possible D gene TRBD2, 6 bases. Trimming took off 1 base at V and 7 bases at J, with 9 bases between the two ends. Looked up from germline, CDR1 is LGHDT and CDR2 is YNNKEL (reference sequence). This CDR3 has 13 residues.

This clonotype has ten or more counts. CDR3 DNA: TGTGCCAGCAGTGATGCGCTGGTCGGTCCGAACACTGAAGCTTTCTTT. It is translated as CASSDALVGPNTEAFF. The J gene is TRBJ1-1, the V gene TRBV2; D gene unclear. The V end lost 3 bases, the J end lost 1 base, and 15 bases lay between the germline ends. Germline loops: CDR1 SNHLY, CDR2 FYNNEI. CDR3 size: 16 residues.

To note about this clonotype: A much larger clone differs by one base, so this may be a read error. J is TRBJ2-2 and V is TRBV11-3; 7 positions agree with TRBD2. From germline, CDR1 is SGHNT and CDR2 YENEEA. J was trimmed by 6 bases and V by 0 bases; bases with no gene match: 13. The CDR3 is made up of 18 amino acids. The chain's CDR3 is CASSLDLVAGANAGELFF. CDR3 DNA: TGTGCCAGCAGCTTAGATTTAGTTGCGGGAGCAAACGCCGGGGAGCTGTTTTTT.

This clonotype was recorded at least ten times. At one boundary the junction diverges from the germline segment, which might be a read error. As DNA, the CDR3 is TGTGCCAGCGAGACAGAGGGCGGGAGGTGGGTGATCTTC. Amino acids: CASETEGGRWVIF. The V and J genes are TRBV6-1 and TRBJ2-1; 8 bases align to TRBD2. Germline V CDR1 and CDR2: MNHNS, SASEGT. The CDR3 is 13 amino acids.

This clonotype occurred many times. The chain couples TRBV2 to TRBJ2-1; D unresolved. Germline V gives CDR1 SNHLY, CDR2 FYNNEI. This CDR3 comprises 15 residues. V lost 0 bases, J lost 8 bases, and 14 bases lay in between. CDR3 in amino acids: CASSEALARWHEQFF. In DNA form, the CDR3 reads TGTGCCAGCAGTGAAGCGCTTGCTAGATGGCATGAGCAGTTCTTC. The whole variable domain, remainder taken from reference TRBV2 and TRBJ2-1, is EPEVTQTPSHQVTQMGQEVILRCVPISNHLYFYWYRQILGQKVEFLVSFYNNEISEKSEIFDDQFSVERPDGSNFTLKIRSTKLEDSAMYFCASSEALARWHEQFFGPGTRLTVL.

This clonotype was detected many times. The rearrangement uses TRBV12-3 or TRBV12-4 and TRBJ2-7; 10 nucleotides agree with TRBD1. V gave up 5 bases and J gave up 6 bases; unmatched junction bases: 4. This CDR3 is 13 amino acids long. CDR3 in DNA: TGTGCCAGCAGTCTCCGGGACAGGGGCGAGCAGTACTTC. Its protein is CASSLRDRGEQYF.

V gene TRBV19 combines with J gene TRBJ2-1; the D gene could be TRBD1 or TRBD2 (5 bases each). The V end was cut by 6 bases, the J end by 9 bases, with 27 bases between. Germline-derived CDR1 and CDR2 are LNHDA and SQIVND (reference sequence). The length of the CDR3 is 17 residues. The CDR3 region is CASSTIRGVGLVGEQFF. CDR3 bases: TGTGCCAGTAGCACTATCAGAGGGGTCGGCCTAGTCGGTGAGCAGTTCTTC.

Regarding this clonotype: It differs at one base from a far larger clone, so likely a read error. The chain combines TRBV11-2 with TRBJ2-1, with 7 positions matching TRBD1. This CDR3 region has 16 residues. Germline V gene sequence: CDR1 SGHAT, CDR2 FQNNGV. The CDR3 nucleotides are TGTGCCAGCAGCCGTCAACCCGGGACAGCTAAAGAGACCCACTACTTC. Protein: CASSRQPGTAKETHYF.

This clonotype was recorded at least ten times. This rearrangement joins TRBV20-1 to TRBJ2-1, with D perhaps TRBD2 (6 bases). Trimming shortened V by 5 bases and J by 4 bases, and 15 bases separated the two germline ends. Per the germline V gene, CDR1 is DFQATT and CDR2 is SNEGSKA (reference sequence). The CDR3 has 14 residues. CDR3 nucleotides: TGCAGTGCTCGGCGGCTAGCGCTATACAATGAGCAGTTCTTC. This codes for CSARRLALYNEQFF.

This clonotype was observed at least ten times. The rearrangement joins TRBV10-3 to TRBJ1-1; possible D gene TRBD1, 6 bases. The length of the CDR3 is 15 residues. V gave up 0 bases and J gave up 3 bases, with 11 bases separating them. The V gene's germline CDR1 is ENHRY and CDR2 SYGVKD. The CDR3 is CAISESWGQDTEAFF. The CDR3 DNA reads TGTGCCATCAGTGAGTCGTGGGGGCAGGACACTGAAGCTTTCTTT.

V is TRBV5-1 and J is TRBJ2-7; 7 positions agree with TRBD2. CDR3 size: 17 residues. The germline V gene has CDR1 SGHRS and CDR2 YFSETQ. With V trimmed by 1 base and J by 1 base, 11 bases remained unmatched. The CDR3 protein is CASSLRGGVDGSYEQYF. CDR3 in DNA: TGCGCCAGCAGCTTGAGGGGAGGGGTGGATGGATCCTACGAGCAGTACTTC. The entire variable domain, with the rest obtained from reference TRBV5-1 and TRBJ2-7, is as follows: KAGVTQTPRYLIKTRGQQVTLSCSPISGHRSVSWYQQTPGQGLQFLFEYFSETQRNKGNFPGRFSGRQFSNSRSEMNVSTLELGDSALYLCASSLRGGVDGSYEQYFGPGTRLTVT.

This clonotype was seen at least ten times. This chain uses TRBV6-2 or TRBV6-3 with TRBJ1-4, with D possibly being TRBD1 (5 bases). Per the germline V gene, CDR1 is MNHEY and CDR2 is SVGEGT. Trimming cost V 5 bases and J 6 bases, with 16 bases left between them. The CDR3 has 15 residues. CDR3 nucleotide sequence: TGTGCCAGCAGTGCTACCGCTGGGACGGATGAAAAACTGTTTTTT. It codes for CASSATAGTDEKLFF.

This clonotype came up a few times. As DNA, the CDR3 is TGTGCCAGCAGTGGCACTAGACAGGGGTACTATGGCTACACCTTC. Its protein product is CASSGTRQGYYGYTF. This rearrangement joins TRBV25-1 to TRBJ1-2, with 8 positions matching TRBD1. Germline V gives CDR1 MGHDK, CDR2 SYGVNS. The V and J ends lost 4 bases and 3 bases, in that order; junction bases with no gene match: 7. This CDR3 has 15 amino acids.

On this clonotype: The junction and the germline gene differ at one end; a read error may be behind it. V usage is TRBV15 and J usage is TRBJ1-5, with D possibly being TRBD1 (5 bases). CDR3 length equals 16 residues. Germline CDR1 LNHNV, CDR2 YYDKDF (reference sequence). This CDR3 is CATSSGGLLSSQPQHF. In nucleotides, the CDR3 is TGTGCCACCAGCTCCGGGGGACTCCTGAGCAGTCAGCCCCAGCATTTT. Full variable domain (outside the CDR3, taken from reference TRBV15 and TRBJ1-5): DAMVIQNPRYQVTQFGKPVTLSCSQTLNHNVMYWYQQKSSQAPKLLFHYYDKDFNNEADTPDNFQSRRPNTSFCFLDIRSPGLGDTAMYLCATSSGGLLSSQPQHFGDGTRLSIL.

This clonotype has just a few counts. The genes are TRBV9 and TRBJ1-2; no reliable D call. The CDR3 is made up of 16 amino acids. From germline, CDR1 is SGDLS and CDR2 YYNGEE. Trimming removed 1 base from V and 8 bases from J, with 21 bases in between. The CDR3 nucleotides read TGTGCCAGCAGCGTATTCTGGCAGTTAACTCGGGGAGGCTACACCTTC. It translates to CASSVFWQLTRGGYTF.

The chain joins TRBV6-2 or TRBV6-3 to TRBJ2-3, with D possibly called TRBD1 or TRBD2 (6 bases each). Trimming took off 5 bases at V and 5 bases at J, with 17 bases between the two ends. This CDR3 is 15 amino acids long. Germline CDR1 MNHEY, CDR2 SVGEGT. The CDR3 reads CASSPVAGGQDTQYF. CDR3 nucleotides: TGTGCCAGCAGTCCCGTAGCCGGGGGACAAGATACGCAGTATTTT.

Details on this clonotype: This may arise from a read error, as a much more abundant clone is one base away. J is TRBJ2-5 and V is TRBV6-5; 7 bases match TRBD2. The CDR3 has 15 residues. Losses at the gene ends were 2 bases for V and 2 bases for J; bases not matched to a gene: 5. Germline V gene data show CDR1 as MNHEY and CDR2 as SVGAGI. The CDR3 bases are TGTGCCAGCAGTTACCCACTAGCGCTACAAGAGACCCAGTACTTC. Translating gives CASSYPLALQETQYF.

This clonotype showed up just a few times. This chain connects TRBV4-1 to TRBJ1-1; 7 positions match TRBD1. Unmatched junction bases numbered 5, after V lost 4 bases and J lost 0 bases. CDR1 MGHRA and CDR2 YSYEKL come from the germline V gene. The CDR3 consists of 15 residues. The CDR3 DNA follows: TGCGCCAGCAGCCGATCACAGGGGATGAACACTGAAGCTTTCTTT. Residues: CASSRSQGMNTEAFF.

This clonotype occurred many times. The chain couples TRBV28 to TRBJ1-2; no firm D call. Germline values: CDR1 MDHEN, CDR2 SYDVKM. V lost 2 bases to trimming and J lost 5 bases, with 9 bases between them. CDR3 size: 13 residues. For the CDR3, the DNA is TGTGCCAGCAGTTTAACGGGGTGGTATGGCTACACCTTC. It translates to CASSLTGWYGYTF.

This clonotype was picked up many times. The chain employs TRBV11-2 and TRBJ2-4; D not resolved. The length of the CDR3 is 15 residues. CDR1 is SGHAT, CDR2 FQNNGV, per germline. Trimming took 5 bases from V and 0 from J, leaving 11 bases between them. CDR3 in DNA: TGTGCCAGCAGCCCGTGGCCGGTAGCCAAAAACATTCAGTACTTC. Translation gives CASSPWPVAKNIQYF.

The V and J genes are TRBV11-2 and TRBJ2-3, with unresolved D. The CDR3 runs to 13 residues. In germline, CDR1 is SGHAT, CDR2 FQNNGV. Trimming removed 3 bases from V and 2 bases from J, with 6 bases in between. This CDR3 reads CASSFESTDTQYF. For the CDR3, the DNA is TGTGCCAGCAGCTTCGAGTCCACAGATACGCAGTATTTT.

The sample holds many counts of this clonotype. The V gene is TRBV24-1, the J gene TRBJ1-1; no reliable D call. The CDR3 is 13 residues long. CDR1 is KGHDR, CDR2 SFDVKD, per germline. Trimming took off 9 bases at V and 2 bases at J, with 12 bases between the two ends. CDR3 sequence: CATRWGRNTEAFF. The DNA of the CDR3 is TGTGCCACCCGTTGGGGAAGAAACACTGAAGCTTTCTTT.

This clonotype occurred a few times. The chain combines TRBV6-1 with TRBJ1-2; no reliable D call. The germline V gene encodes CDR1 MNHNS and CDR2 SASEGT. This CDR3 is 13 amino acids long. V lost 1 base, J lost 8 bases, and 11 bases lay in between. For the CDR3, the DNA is TGTGCCAGCAGTGAAGACCTTCTGCGGGGCTACACCTTC. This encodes CASSEDLLRGYTF.

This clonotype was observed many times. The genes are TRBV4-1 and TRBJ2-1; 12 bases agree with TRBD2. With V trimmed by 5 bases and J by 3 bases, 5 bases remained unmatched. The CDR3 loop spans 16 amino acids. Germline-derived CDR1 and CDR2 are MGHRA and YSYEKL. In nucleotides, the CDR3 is TGCGCCAGCAGCTATGCTAGCGGGAGGGACTACAATGAGCAGTTCTTC. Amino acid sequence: CASSYASGRDYNEQFF.